Included here is one T cell receptor beta chain sequence, with context. Its antigen remains unidentified. Base quality data are lacking; no much larger clone is found one base away. The library relied on the immunoSEQ multiplex PCR assay. This immuneACCESS table, as held by TCRdb, lists in-frame sequences with V and J called but not all clones. Of the missing ones, under half trace to an unresolved V gene in checked studies; the others have no known cause. The sample table holds about 5,100 clones, of which over 70% were seen once. 11% to 15% of the sample rests with the top ten. Reading the germline V gene gives CDR1 SQVTM and CDR2 ANQGSEA. Trimmed from V: 4 bases; trimmed from J: 0 bases; junction bases lacking a gene match: 4. The CDR3 numbers 14 residues from cysteine through phenylalanine. The DNA shown is the 42-base CDR3, in frame from base 1. Repertoires were sampled repeatedly over the course of chemoradiotherapy, so clonal expansion could be followed in the tumor microenvironment.

This record comes from a study of chemoradiotherapy in HPV16-positive cancers (dated by TCRdb to about 2022). In the study overall: Candidate HPV-specific T-cell clones and common TCR motifs were defined through functional T-cell assays on cells from a couple of HPV16-positive patients. The study asked whether T-cell immunity to the HPV oncoproteins E6 and E7 changes during chemoradiotherapy and whether this immunity affects survival. Next, the candidate HPV-specific TCRs and motifs were followed in TCR repertoires from over 85 patients with HPV-related cancers.

What the research found in general, with its limitations: Only a couple of HPV16-positive patients were used to derive the functional definition of HPV-specific T cells, and the survival association was reported for HPV16-positive patients. Improved recurrence-free survival in HPV16-positive patients was associated with expansion of HPV-responsive T cells during chemoradiotherapy. Expansion of candidate HPV-specific clones and E7-related TCR motifs was observed in the tumor microenvironment during treatment, whereas no such expansion was observed for non-HPV-specific T cells.

Rearrangement joined TRBV29-1 to TRBJ2-3; TRBD1 matches 7 bases in the middle. This sequence was found in a human donor with HPV-associated anogenital cancer. Material: tumor tissue, obtained from a patient who underwent chemoradiotherapy. The bases are TGCAGCGTTGCCCCGGGACAGAGCACAGATACGCAGTATTTT. It translates to CSVAPGQSTDTQYF.